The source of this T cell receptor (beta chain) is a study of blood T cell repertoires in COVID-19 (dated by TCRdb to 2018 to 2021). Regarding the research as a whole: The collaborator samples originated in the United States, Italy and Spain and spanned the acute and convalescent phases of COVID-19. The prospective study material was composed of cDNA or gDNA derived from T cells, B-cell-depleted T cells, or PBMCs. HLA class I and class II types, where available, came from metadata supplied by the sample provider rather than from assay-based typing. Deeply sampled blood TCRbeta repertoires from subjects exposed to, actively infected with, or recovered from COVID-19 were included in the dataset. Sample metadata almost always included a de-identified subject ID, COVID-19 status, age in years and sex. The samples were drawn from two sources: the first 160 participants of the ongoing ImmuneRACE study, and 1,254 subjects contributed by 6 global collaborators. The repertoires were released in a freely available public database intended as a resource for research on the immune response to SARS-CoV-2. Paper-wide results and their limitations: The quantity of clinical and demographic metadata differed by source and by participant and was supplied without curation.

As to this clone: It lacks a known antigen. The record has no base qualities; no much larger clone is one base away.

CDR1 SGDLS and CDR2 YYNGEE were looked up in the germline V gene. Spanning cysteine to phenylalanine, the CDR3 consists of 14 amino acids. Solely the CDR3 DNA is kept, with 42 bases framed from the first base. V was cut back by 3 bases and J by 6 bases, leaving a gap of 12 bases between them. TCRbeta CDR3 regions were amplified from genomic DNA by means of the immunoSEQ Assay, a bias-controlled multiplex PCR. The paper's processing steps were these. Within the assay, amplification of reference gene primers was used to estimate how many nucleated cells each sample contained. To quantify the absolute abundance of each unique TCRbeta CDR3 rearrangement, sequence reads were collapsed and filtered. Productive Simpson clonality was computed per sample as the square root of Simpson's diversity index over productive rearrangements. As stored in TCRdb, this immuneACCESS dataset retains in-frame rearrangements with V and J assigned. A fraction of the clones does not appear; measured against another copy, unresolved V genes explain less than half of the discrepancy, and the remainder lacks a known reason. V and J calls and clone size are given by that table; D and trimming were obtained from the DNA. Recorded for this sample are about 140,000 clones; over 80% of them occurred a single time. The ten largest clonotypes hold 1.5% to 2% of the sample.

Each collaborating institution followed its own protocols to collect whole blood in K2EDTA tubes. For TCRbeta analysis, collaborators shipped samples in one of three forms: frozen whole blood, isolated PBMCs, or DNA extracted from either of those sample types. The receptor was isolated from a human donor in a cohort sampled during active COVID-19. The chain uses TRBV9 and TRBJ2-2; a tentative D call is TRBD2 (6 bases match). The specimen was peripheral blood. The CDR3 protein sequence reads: CASSAGLASGELFF. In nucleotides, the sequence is TGTGCCAGCAGCGCGGGACTCGCCTCCGGGGAGCTGTTTTTT.